This T cell receptor beta chain was sequenced in a study of graft-versus-host responses after intestinal transplantation. Study context: Among the recipients, all got anti-thymocyte globulin induction and then tacrolimus and steroids for around 3 years. Study-wide results and limits: Researchers found GvH clones in recipient marrow, and some showed up first in ileum or blood.

Comment on this clone: Its antigen is undetermined.

Data came from immunoSEQ multiplex PCR; TCRdb stores just in-frame clones and leaves some out. The sample yields almost 55,000 clones, 91% seen once. The CDR3 length is 13 residues. Germline CDR1 is LNHDA and CDR2 is SQIVND (reference sequence). V lost 5 bases, J lost 2 bases, and 2 bases stayed unmatched. This chain connects TRBV19 to TRBJ2-7; 8 bases align to TRBD1. The TCR was taken from a human patient who received an intestinal transplant, so some T cells may come from the graft donor. The starting material was PBMCs, obtained approximately 660 days after intestinal transplant. This CDR3 reads CASSVTGAYEQYF. DNA for the CDR3: TGTGCCAGTAGTGTGACAGGGGCCTACGAGCAGTACTTC.